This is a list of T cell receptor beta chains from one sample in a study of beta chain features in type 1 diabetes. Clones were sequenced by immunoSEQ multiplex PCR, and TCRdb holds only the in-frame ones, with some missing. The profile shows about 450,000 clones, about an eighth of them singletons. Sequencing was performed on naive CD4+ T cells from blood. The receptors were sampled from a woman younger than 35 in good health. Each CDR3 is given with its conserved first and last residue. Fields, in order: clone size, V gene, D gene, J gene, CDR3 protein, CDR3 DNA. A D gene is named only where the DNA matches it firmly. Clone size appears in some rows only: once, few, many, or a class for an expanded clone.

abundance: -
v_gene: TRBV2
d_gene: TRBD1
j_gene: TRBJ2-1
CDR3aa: CASSKSGGSYNEQFF
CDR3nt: TGTGCCAGCAGTAAATCAGGGGGCTCCTACAATGAGCAGTTCTTC

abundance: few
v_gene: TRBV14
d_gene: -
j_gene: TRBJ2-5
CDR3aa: CASSRSQKGETQYF
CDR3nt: TGTGCCAGCAGCCGCTCACAAAAAGGAGAGACCCAGTACTTC

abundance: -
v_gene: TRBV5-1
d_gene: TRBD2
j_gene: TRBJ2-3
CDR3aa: CASSSDSGGRTDTQYF
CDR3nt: TGCGCCAGCAGCTCGGATAGCGGGGGGCGCACAGATACGCAGTATTTT

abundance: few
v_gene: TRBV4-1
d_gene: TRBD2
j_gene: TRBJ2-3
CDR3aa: CASSQAPSGGNTQYF
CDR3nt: TGCGCCAGCAGCCAAGCGCCTAGCGGGGGGAATACGCAGTATTTT

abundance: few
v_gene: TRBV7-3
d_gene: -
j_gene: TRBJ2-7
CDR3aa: CASSFLYEQYF
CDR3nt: TGTGCCAGCAGCTTCCTCTACGAGCAGTACTTC

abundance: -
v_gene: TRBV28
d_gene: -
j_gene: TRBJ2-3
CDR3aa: CASSLILGLVSSTDTQYF
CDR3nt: TGTGCCAGCAGTTTAATTTTAGGGCTAGTTTCTAGCACAGATACGCAGTATTTT

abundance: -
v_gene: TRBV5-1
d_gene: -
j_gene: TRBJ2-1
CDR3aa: CASSLAPGEYNEQFF
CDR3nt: TGCGCCAGCAGCTTGGCCCCAGGAGAGTACAATGAGCAGTTCTTC

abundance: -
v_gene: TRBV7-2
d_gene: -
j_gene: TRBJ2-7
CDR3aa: CASSFVTLYEQYF
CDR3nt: TGTGCCAGCAGCTTCGTGACACTCTACGAGCAGTACTTC

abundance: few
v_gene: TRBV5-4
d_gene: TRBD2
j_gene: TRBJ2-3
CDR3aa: CASSVTSGASTDTQYF
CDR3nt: TGTGCCAGCAGCGTCACGAGCGGGGCTAGCACAGATACGCAGTATTTT

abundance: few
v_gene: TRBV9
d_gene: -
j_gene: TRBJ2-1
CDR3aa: CASSVATGNEQFF
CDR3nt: TGTGCCAGCAGCGTAGCTACTGGGAATGAGCAGTTCTTC